This TCR beta chain was found in a study of cytomegalovirus exposure and HLA in healthy donors. This clone was counted once. Its antigen is unidentified. Whole-study findings and limits: Follow-up analysis seemed to connect common viral pathogens with several of the most significant clusters identified.

PCR primers comprised 60 Vbeta and 13 Jbeta primers. The assay was immunoSEQ multiplex PCR, and TCRdb's table has in-frame clones only and misses some. The table shows some 200,000 clones, with roughly 74% occurring only once. V was trimmed by 2 bases and J by 3 bases, leaving 16 bases between them. The germline CDR1 and CDR2 sequences are KGHSH and LQKENI. CDR3 length: 16 amino acids. The rearrangement uses TRBV18 and TRBJ1-2; perhaps TRBD1 as D (6 bases). The sequence was obtained from a woman aged 30 to 39 in good health and CMV-seronegative. The source material was PBMCs. The CDR3 here is CASSPLGGNADYGYTF. The CDR3 nucleotides are TGTGCCAGCTCACCATTAGGGGGTAATGCGGACTATGGCTACACCTTC.